This TCR beta chain came from a study of T cell repertoires in cytomegalovirus infection. Findings and limits, study-wide: Based on cumulative public TCR beta family frequency, carriers of CMV plus the relevant HLA were identified.

TCRdb recomputed calls from the reads with MiXCR, one row per CDR3 protein. The repertoire holds about 900,000 distinct CDR3 sequences, about 33% seen once, with roughly 13% in the top ten. V was clipped by 2 bases and J by 8 bases, with 12 bases between them. From germline, CDR1 is MGHRA and CDR2 YSYEKL. The CDR3 contains 13 residues. As for this clonotype: Antigen unknown.

This receptor was obtained from a human donor in good health (CMV status not recorded). Some clones in this sample may be carry-over from other donors' samples. The sample consisted of cultured CD8+ T cells from PBMCs, taken from culture after CMV antigen stimulation. The rearrangement joins TRBV4-1 to TRBJ1-2; TRBD1 is a possible D gene (6 bases). CDR3 DNA: TGCGCCAGCAGCCAACAGTCAGGGGACGGCTACACCTTC. Amino acids: CASSQQSGDGYTF.